This T cell receptor beta chain was documented in a study of T-cell memory formation after mild COVID-19. With 0 bases removed from V and 3 bases from J, the gap between germline ends came to 8 bases. CDR3 length equals 15 residues. Study-level points and caveats: Shrinking CD4+ clones were chiefly CM and EM; CD8+ ones were chiefly EMRA.

As regards this clonotype: As yet, its antigen is unknown.

It was 5'RACE with constant-segment primers that produced the TCR alpha and TCR beta cDNA libraries, which carried sample barcodes and UMIs. MiXCR, run by TCRdb on the 5' RACE reads, gives a single entry per CDR3 protein. The data hold 400,000 to 550,000 distinct CDR3 sequences, with nearly 25% observed a single time. The sample was PBMCs or a T cell subset sorted from them (not recorded which). The sequence derives from an adult woman who had mild COVID-19 (a few samples of this study predate the infection). Cell type and time point are not known. The chain employs TRBV12-3 or TRBV12-4 and TRBJ2-2; D may correspond to TRBD1 or TRBD2 (5 bases each). CDR3 DNA: TGTGCCAGCAGTTTAGCGGGGGAACACACCGGGGAGCTGTTTTTT. Its protein is CASSLAGEHTGELFF.